This T cell receptor (beta chain) originates from a study of T cells in Graves' hyperthyroidism and ophthalmopathy. Study-level background: Pretreatment peripheral blood was obtained at initial diagnosis. Study-wide results and limits: Most expanded thyroid clonotypes above 0.001 also appeared in blood.

Duration under 3 months, a NOSPECS grade of at least 4, and a Clinical Activity Score of at least 3 characterized the ophthalmopathy patients. Patients were excluded because of uncontrolled infection, other autoimmune disease, pregnancy or lactation. Amplification yielded TCR beta CDR3 regions, with RNA transcripts as the source. During a first-round RT-PCR of the TCR CDR3, the HTBI primer set was used. Each CDR3 protein gets one entry after TCRdb re-called the multiplex PCR reads with MiXCR. Of 400,000 or so distinct CDR3 sequences listed, about an eighth are singletons. Worth noting for this clonotype: Its antigen remains unknown.

This sequence was found in a man aged 50 or older with Graves' ophthalmopathy. Material: blood.

The CDR3 is CSARDPGLVSYEQFF. DNA of the CDR3: TGCAGTGCTAGAGACCCGGGACTAGTCAGCTATGAGCAGTTCTTC. The chain recombines TRBV20-1 with TRBJ2-1; 8 bases are a match to TRBD2. CDR1 and CDR2 (germline): DFQATT, SNEGSKA (reference sequence). The V segment lost 0 bases and the J segment 8 bases; nucleotides outside the gene matches: 9. This CDR3 is built from 15 residues.